This TCR beta chain was sequenced during a study of glioma-infiltrating T cells. Regarding the study as a whole: Gliomas, especially low-grade, showed above-expected tissue-blood divergence; non-neoplastic patients showed below.

Using RNA template, CDR3s of TCR alpha and beta were amplified with iRepertoire arm-PCR. Input was roughly 85-450 ng of tissue mRNA or PBMC total RNA. TCRdb fed the multiplex PCR reads into MiXCR, producing one record per CDR3 protein. This table holds about 99,000 distinct CDR3 sequences, 25% to 35% found once. This clonotype has a count of ten or more. Its target is not known. Germline values: CDR1 DFQATT, CDR2 SNEGSKA (reference sequence). Trimming removed 4 bases from V and 4 bases from J, with 13 bases in between. The CDR3 spans 13 residues. This chain connects TRBV20-1 to TRBJ2-5, with D possibly being TRBD2 (5 bases). The sequence was obtained from a human donor with low-grade glioma or glioblastoma, undergoing nonglioma brain surgery, or in good health (not recorded which). Material: glioma tissue, nonneoplastic brain tissue, or PBMCs (not recorded which). CDR3 residues: CSAKLGPRETQYF. The CDR3 nucleotides read TGCAGTGCTAAACTAGGGCCTAGAGAGACCCAGTACTTC.